Each of the 22 T cell receptor beta chains below was sequenced from the same sample in a study of OX40 agonist ivuxolimab in advanced cancers. Profiled with immunoSEQ multiplex PCR; TCRdb holds only in-frame clones, not every one. The sample yields 20,000 to 30,000 clones, around 80% seen once. The source material was CD4+ or CD8+ T cells sorted from blood, sampled in a trial of the OX40 agonist ivuxolimab. These receptors were obtained from an adult with an advanced solid tumor such as melanoma, head and neck, liver or kidney cancer.

The chain joins TRBV5-1 to TRBJ2-3, with 7 positions matching TRBD1. Germline trimming cut 4 bases from V and 5 bases from J; bases unmatched to any gene: 13. The germline V gene encodes CDR1 SGHRS and CDR2 YFSETQ. The CDR3 loop spans 16 amino acids. The CDR3 loop is CASSVTDRSRIDTQYF. The CDR3 bases are TGCGCCAGCAGCGTGACGGACAGGTCTCGTATAGATACGCAGTATTTT.

The chain employs TRBV27 and TRBJ1-1; D gene ambiguous. V was cut by 5 bases and J by 1 base, with 11 bases left in between. Germline-derived CDR1 and CDR2 are MNHEY and SMNVEV (reference sequence). This CDR3 comprises 14 residues. The CDR3 loop is CASSRGSTNTEAFF. The CDR3 coding sequence is TGTGCCAGCAGTCGTGGGTCAACGAACACTGAAGCTTTCTTT.

This chain connects TRBV13 to TRBJ1-2; tentative D call: TRBD1 (5 bases). The CDR3 extends over 14 amino acids. CDR1 PRHDT and CDR2 FYEKMQ come from the germline V gene (reference sequence). The germline V and J ends were trimmed by 5 bases and 2 bases, with 12 bases remaining between them. The DNA for the CDR3 is TGTGCCAGCAGCCCAACAGGAGGGAACTATGGCTACACCTTC. Amino acid sequence: CASSPTGGNYGYTF.

The chain combines TRBV27 with TRBJ1-1; D is ambiguous. CDR1 and CDR2 (germline): MNHEY, SMNVEV (reference sequence). Trimming shortened V by 1 base and J by 0 bases, and 6 bases separated the two germline ends. The CDR3 has 14 residues. CDR3 in amino acids: CASSLLAVNTEAFF. In DNA form, the CDR3 reads TGTGCCAGCAGTTTATTGGCAGTGAACACTGAAGCTTTCTTT.

This rearrangement joins TRBV6-6 to TRBJ1-2; D not certain. The CDR3 length is 13 residues. V lost 0 bases and J lost 5, with 7 bases in between. Germline CDR1 is MNHNY and CDR2 is SVGAGI (reference sequence). DNA for the CDR3: TGTGCCAGCAGTTACTCGACGGAGTATGGCTACACCTTC. This gives the protein CASSYSTEYGYTF.

This sequence joins TRBV27 and TRBJ2-7; D call uncertain. The CDR3 runs to 14 residues. Germline lookup yields CDR1 MNHEY and CDR2 SMNVEV (reference sequence). The germline V and J ends were trimmed by 6 bases and 0 bases, with 12 bases remaining between them. CDR3 bases: TGTGCCAGCAGGAGTGGGTCTCGCTCCTACGAGCAGTACTTC. The encoded protein is CASRSGSRSYEQYF.

As to this clone: The germline gene is not matched at one end of the junction; a read error may be the cause. J is TRBJ2-4 and V is TRBV9, with TRBD1 matching over 8 bases. CDR1 and CDR2 (germline): SGDLS, YYNGEE. The CDR3 spans 16 residues. CDR3 sequence: CASSTTKDREGNIQCF. CDR3 nucleotides: TGTGCCAGCAGCACTACGAAGGACAGGGAAGGGAACATTCAGTGCTTC.

The V gene is TRBV4-3, the J gene TRBJ2-7, with 10 nucleotides matching TRBD2. CDR1 is LGHNA, CDR2 YSLEER, per germline. CDR3 length: 14 residues. J gave up 4 bases and V 3 bases, and 3 bases lay outside the gene matches. The chain's CDR3 is CASSQLAGVYEQYF. In nucleotides, the CDR3 is TGCGCCAGCAGCCAGCTAGCGGGGGTTTACGAGCAGTACTTC.

A few counts support this clone. The chain uses TRBV6-6 and TRBJ2-6, with D hard to call. V was shortened by 10 bases and J by 0 bases, with 4 bases between the two germline ends. The CDR3 sequence is 12 residues long. Per the germline V gene, CDR1 is MNHNY and CDR2 is SVGAGI (reference sequence). The CDR3 loop reads CATFSGANVLTF. CDR3 nucleotide sequence: TGTGCCACCTTCTCTGGGGCCAACGTCCTGACTTTC.

This chain connects TRBV6-1 to TRBJ1-2, with 8 bases identical to TRBD1. Looked up from germline, CDR1 is MNHNS and CDR2 is SASEGT. V dropped 2 bases and J dropped 2; count of bases not matched to a gene: 10. This CDR3 is built from 17 residues. The CDR3 here is CASSESRGRGQNYGYTF. Here the CDR3 DNA reads TGTGCCAGCAGTGAATCAAGGGGCAGGGGGCAGAACTATGGCTACACCTTC.

The chain's CDR3 is CASSQGFGGDTDTQYF. The CDR3 nucleotides read TGTGCCAGCAGCCAAGGGTTTGGGGGTGACACAGATACGCAGTATTTT. The rearrangement links TRBV14 to TRBJ2-3, with D perhaps matching TRBD1 or TRBD2 (5 bases each). V was cut by 1 base and J by 2 bases, with 13 bases left in between. Germline V gene data show CDR1 as SGHDN and CDR2 as FVKESK. CDR3 length: 16 residues.

This chain links TRBV6-5 with TRBJ2-7, with D uncertain. The CDR3 has 12 amino acids. Germline V gene lookup returns CDR1 MNHEY and CDR2 SVGAGI. Trimming removed 6 bases at V and 4 bases at J, with 10 bases between. The chain's CDR3 is CASSTTEYEQYF. DNA for the CDR3: TGTGCCAGCAGCACCACTGAATACGAGCAGTACTTC.

The V call is TRBV9, the J call TRBJ2-2; 9 bases match TRBD1. Germline CDR1 and CDR2: SGDLS and YYNGEE. J was trimmed by 4 bases and V by 4 bases; bases with no gene match: 8. The CDR3 has 16 residues. CDR3 bases: TGTGCCAGCAGCCTCGGGACAGGGTACGGCACCGGGGAGCTGTTTTTT. Protein sequence: CASSLGTGYGTGELFF.

The rearrangement uses TRBV29-1 and TRBJ1-2; a possible D gene is TRBD1 (6 bases). V lost 5 bases and J 4 bases, leaving 17 bases between the germline ends. Looked up from germline, CDR1 is SQVTM and CDR2 is ANQGSEA. The CDR3 sequence is 14 residues long. As DNA, the CDR3 is TGCAGCGTTCTTCCCGAGGGGGGGAGCTATGGCTACACCTTC. It encodes CSVLPEGGSYGYTF.

J is TRBJ1-1 and V is TRBV27; D uncertain. The CDR3 has 14 residues. V dropped 2 bases and J dropped 5 bases, with 12 bases sitting between them. CDR1 and CDR2 (germline): MNHEY, SMNVEV (reference sequence). The CDR3: CASSLMGGRTEAFF. For the CDR3, the DNA is TGTGCCAGCAGTTTAATGGGCGGGAGGACTGAAGCTTTCTTT.

The chain has TRBV29-1 and TRBJ2-7; TRBD1 matches 10 bases. V gave up 7 bases and J gave up 3 bases; unmatched junction bases: 9. Germline loops: CDR1 SQVTM, CDR2 ANQGSEA. The CDR3 contains 14 residues. This chain's CDR3 is CSASGTGDFYEQYF. As DNA, the CDR3 is TGCAGCGCATCCGGGACAGGGGATTTCTACGAGCAGTACTTC.

The V call is TRBV7-2, the J call TRBJ2-3; TRBD2 matches 12 bases. Unmatched junction bases numbered 4, after V lost 1 base and J lost 2 bases. The CDR3 runs 17 residues. Germline V gives CDR1 SGHTA, CDR2 FQGNSA. Written as DNA, the CDR3 is TGTGCCAGCAGCTTAGTGGCTAGCGGGGGGGTCACAGATACGCAGTATTTT. Residues: CASSLVASGGVTDTQYF.

J is TRBJ1-1 and V is TRBV5-3; TRBD1 matches at 9 bases. TRBV5-3 is sorted into the ORF group, with uncertain function. The CDR3 length is 15 residues. With 8 bases clipped from V and 4 bases from J, the junction kept 12 bases outside the gene matches. The CDR3 DNA follows: TGTGCCAGCAGCCCCAGACAGGGGGGGAGCACTGAAGCTTTCTTT. Protein sequence: CASSPRQGGSTEAFF.

The chain combines TRBV13 with TRBJ2-3; a possible D gene is TRBD2 (6 bases). V was pared by 3 bases and J by 6 bases, with 16 bases between. Per germline, CDR1 PRHDT and CDR2 FYEKMQ (reference sequence). The length of the CDR3 is 15 residues. DNA for the CDR3: TGTGCCAGCAGCTTCACTAGCCAACACACGGATACGCAGTATTTT. Translated: CASSFTSQHTDTQYF. The full variable domain, with the rest looked up from reference TRBV13 and TRBJ2-3, is AAGVIQSPRHLIKEKRETATLKCYPIPRHDTVYWYQQGPGQDPQFLISFYEKMQSDKGSIPDRFSAQQFSDYHSELNMSSLELGDSALYFCASSFTSQHTDTQYFGPGTRLTVL.

The rearrangement links TRBV4-1 to TRBJ1-5; D is unresolved. CDR3 size: 15 residues. V dropped 1 base and J dropped 8 bases, with 15 bases sitting between them. From germline, CDR1 is MGHRA and CDR2 YSYEKL. CDR3 bases: TGCGCCAGCAGCCAAGTAGCTCCGTCTCAGGAGCCCCAGCATTTT. Its protein product is CASSQVAPSQEPQHF.

The chain recombines TRBV4-1 with TRBJ1-2, with 7 bases matching TRBD1. The CDR3 extends over 17 amino acids. CDR1 MGHRA and CDR2 YSYEKL come from the germline V gene. J lost 8 bases, V lost 0 bases, and 15 bases had no gene match. CDR3: CASSQDQGFEGARGYTF. As DNA, the CDR3 is TGCGCCAGCAGCCAAGATCAGGGTTTCGAGGGGGCGCGAGGCTACACCTTC.

The chain carries TRBV7-9 and TRBJ1-1; D perhaps matches TRBD1 (5 bases). The ends were cut back, 5 bases at V and 4 bases at J, with 20 bases in the middle. CDR3 size: 16 residues. Germline V lookup: CDR1 SEHNR, CDR2 FQNEAQ (reference sequence). CDR3 sequence (DNA): TGTGCCAGCAGCCCGGAGGGTGGGGGTCGGGGCACTGAAGCTTTCTTT. Its protein is CASSPEGGGRGTEAFF.